Below are 21 T cell receptor beta chains sequenced from a single sample in a study of OX40 agonist ivuxolimab in advanced cancers. Sequencing was performed with immunoSEQ multiplex PCR; in TCRdb, only in-frame clones are kept and a portion is missing. The repertoire has under 80,000 clones, around nine tenths of them found once; the top ten carry around 0.76%. The sequencing used CD4+ or CD8+ T cells sorted from blood, collected in a trial of the OX40 agonist ivuxolimab. These receptor sequences come from an adult with an advanced solid tumor such as melanoma, head and neck, liver or kidney cancer.

This clone has just one count. The chain carries TRBV9 and TRBJ2-2; TRBD2 matches at 10 bases. CDR3 size: 23 residues. The V gene's germline CDR1 is SGDLS and CDR2 YYNGEE. The ends lost 4 bases at V and 3 bases at J; junction bases unmatched: 27. CDR3 loop: CASSLSLGRLAGGRTGYTGELFF. DNA of the CDR3: TGTGCCAGCAGCCTGAGTTTGGGTAGACTAGCGGGTGGAAGGACAGGGTACACCGGGGAGCTGTTTTTT.

V is TRBV7-8 and J is TRBJ2-6; D ambiguous. V lost 1 base to trimming and J lost 0 bases, with 10 bases between them. The germline V gene encodes CDR1 SGHVS and CDR2 FQNEAQ. The CDR3 runs to 17 residues. CDR3 in DNA: TGTGCCAGCAGCTTAGTCTTGCAGCTCTCTGGGGCCAACGTCCTGACTTTC. Its protein product is CASSLVLQLSGANVLTF.

The chain recombines TRBV5-1 with TRBJ1-3; no clear D. The CDR3 has 16 amino acids. V was shortened by 1 base and J by 0 bases, with 11 bases between the two germline ends. Germline V gives CDR1 SGHRS, CDR2 YFSETQ. The CDR3 DNA follows: TGCGCCAGCAGCTTGACGGGTGACCCCTCTGGAAACACCATATATTTT. Its translation is CASSLTGDPSGNTIYF.

The rearrangement uses TRBV7-3 and TRBJ1-6; no clear D gene. With 3 bases removed from V and 0 bases from J, the gap between germline ends came to 9 bases. CDR1 SGHTA and CDR2 FQGTGA come from the germline V gene. The CDR3 spans 16 residues. The CDR3 region has the DNA TGTGCCAGCAGCTTGGCAGGCCTCTCCTATAATTCACCCCTCCACTTT. It specifies CASSLAGLSYNSPLHF.

The V gene is TRBV7-9, the J gene TRBJ2-7; 10 bases align to TRBD1. This CDR3 has 15 residues. V was pared by 5 bases and J by 7 bases, with 11 bases of the junction left unmatched. CDR1 is SEHNR and CDR2 is FQNEAQ in the germline V gene (reference sequence). The CDR3 DNA follows: TGTGCCAGCAGCCCGACAGGGGGCGCCCGAGGAGAGCAGTACTTC. The encoded protein is CASSPTGGARGEQYF.

The V gene is TRBV28, the J gene TRBJ1-5; possible D gene TRBD1, 6 bases. The V end lost 2 bases, the J end lost 0 bases, and 11 bases lay between the germline ends. Germline V lookup: CDR1 MDHEN, CDR2 SYDVKM. The length of the CDR3 is 16 residues. The DNA for the CDR3 is TGTGCCAGCAGTTTACTCACACAGGGTAGCAATCAGCCCCAGCATTTT. Translating gives CASSLLTQGSNQPQHF.

The V and J genes are TRBV7-9 and TRBJ2-5; 10 positions match TRBD2. This CDR3 comprises 16 residues. J was trimmed by 2 bases and V by 3 bases; bases with no gene match: 6. The germline V gene has CDR1 SEHNR and CDR2 FQNEAQ (reference sequence). The CDR3 loop is CASSFVAGGRQETQYF. CDR3 DNA sequence: TGTGCCAGCAGCTTTGTAGCGGGAGGAAGACAAGAGACCCAGTACTTC.

The rearrangement links TRBV29-1 to TRBJ2-3, with a possible D match to TRBD1 (6 bases). Trimming cost V 4 bases and J 3 bases, with 8 bases left between them. Germline CDR1 and CDR2: SQVTM and ANQGSEA. The CDR3 is 12 residues long. In nucleotides, the CDR3 is TGCAGCGTTGGGCAGGGGACAGATACGCAGTATTTT. This translates into CSVGQGTDTQYF.

The rearrangement joins TRBV27 to TRBJ1-5; TRBD1 might be the D (5 bases). This CDR3 spans 16 amino acids. CDR1 and CDR2 from the germline V gene are MNHEY and SMNVEV (reference sequence). The V end was cut by 0 bases, the J end by 2 bases, with 11 bases between. The CDR3 is CASSLSSGNGNQPQHF. In nucleotides, the CDR3 is TGTGCCAGCAGTTTATCATCAGGGAATGGCAATCAGCCCCAGCATTTT.

The chain carries TRBV5-1 and TRBJ2-5, with D perhaps matching TRBD1 (5 bases). V was clipped by 4 bases and J by 0 bases, with 10 bases between them. The CDR3 is 14 residues long. Germline lookup yields CDR1 SGHRS and CDR2 YFSETQ. The CDR3 DNA reads as TGCGCCAGCAGCCAGGGCGCGTACCAAGAGACCCAGTACTTC. This encodes CASSQGAYQETQYF.

This chain uses TRBV30 with TRBJ2-4, with D maybe TRBD2 (6 bases). The CDR3 sequence is 16 residues long. V lost 2 bases and J lost 8, with 22 bases in between. Germline lookup yields CDR1 GTSNPN and CDR2 SVGIG (reference sequence). CDR3 nucleotides: TGTGCCTGGAGTCCTCTCTGGGGGGTCGGCAATGACATTCAGTACTTC. Residues: CAWSPLWGVGNDIQYF. The full variable domain, rest sourced from reference TRBV30 and TRBJ2-4, is SQTIHQWPATLVQPVGSPLSLECTVEGTSNPNLYWYRQAAGRGLQLLFYSVGIGQISSEVPQNLSASRPQDRQFILSSKKLLLSDSGFYLCAWSPLWGVGNDIQYFGAGTRLSVL.

This clone was recorded once. The chain combines TRBV6-1 with TRBJ1-2; 11 nucleotides agree with TRBD1. The CDR3 length is 15 residues. Unmatched junction bases numbered 7, after V lost 5 bases and J lost 5 bases. CDR1 is MNHNS and CDR2 is SASEGT in the germline V gene. The DNA of the CDR3 is TGTGCCAGCAGTCCCTCCGGACAGGGGGCATATGGCTACACCTTC. Translated, it gives CASSPSGQGAYGYTF.

J is TRBJ1-2 and V is TRBV14, with TRBD1 as a possible D gene (5 bases). The CDR3 length is 16 residues. The V end lost 0 bases, the J end lost 7 bases, and 18 bases lay between the germline ends. Germline V gives CDR1 SGHDN, CDR2 FVKESK. The CDR3 DNA is TGTGCCAGCAGCCAAGAAGAGGGCAGGGATGCTGGTGGCTACACCTTC. It codes for CASSQEEGRDAGGYTF. Filled out from reference TRBV14 and TRBJ1-2, the complete variable domain reads EAGVTQFPSHSVIEKGQTVTLRCDPISGHDNLYWYRRVMGKEIKFLLHFVKESKQDESGMPNNRFLAERTGGTYSTLKVQPAELEDSGVYFCASSQEEGRDAGGYTFGSGTRLTVV.

In its sample, this clone was seen once. The rearrangement joins TRBV5-5 to TRBJ1-6; D not resolved. The CDR3 covers 14 residues. Trimming cost V 1 base and J 6 bases, with 8 bases left between them. Germline loops: CDR1 SGHKS, CDR2 YYEKEE (reference sequence). Here the CDR3 reads CASSLYQVNSPLHF. CDR3 bases: TGTGCCAGCAGCTTGTACCAGGTTAATTCACCCCTCCACTTT.

This clone was observed a few times. This sample includes further DNA sequences coding for the same CDR3. The chain employs TRBV6-1 and TRBJ1-1, with D possibly matching TRBD1 (5 bases). The V end was cut by 4 bases, the J end by 1 base, with 7 bases between. The germline V gene encodes CDR1 MNHNS and CDR2 SASEGT. There are 13 residues in the CDR3. CDR3 protein: CASSVDRNTEAFF. CDR3 sequence (DNA): TGTGCCAGCAGTGTCGACAGGAACACTGAAGCTTTCTTT.

The gene calls are TRBV7-3 and TRBJ2-3; 8 bases agree with TRBD2. The J segment lost 5 bases and the V segment lost 4 bases, leaving 5 bases of the junction unmatched. The CDR3 covers 14 residues. Germline loops: CDR1 SGHTA, CDR2 FQGTGA. The CDR3 coding sequence is TGTGCCAGCAGCTCCCGGGGGGGTGGAGATACGCAGTATTTT. This encodes CASSSRGGGDTQYF.

J is TRBJ2-3 and V is TRBV5-1; the D gene is possibly TRBD2 (6 bases). This CDR3 region has 15 residues. Germline V gives CDR1 SGHRS, CDR2 YFSETQ. V was clipped by 4 bases and J by 0 bases, with 12 bases between them. Here the CDR3 DNA reads TGCGCCAGCAGCACCGGCGGGACTAGCACAGATACGCAGTATTTT. Its translation: CASSTGGTSTDTQYF.

The chain links TRBV13 to TRBJ2-2, with a possible D match to TRBD2 (6 bases). V was shortened by 3 bases and J by 2 bases, with 13 bases between the two germline ends. The CDR3 runs to 16 residues. Per the germline V gene, CDR1 is PRHDT and CDR2 is FYEKMQ (reference sequence). The CDR3 DNA reads TGTGCCAGCAGCTTGGGCCTAGCGATAAACACCGGGGAGCTGTTTTTT. It encodes CASSLGLAINTGELFF.

The rearrangement links TRBV6-4 to TRBJ1-2; D not resolved. CDR1 and CDR2 from the germline V gene are MRHNA and SNTAGT. V was clipped by 0 bases and J by 11 bases, with 22 bases between them. This CDR3 contains 16 residues. CDR3: CASSDSSWEGHKYYTF. Here the CDR3 DNA reads TGTGCCAGCAGTGACTCGTCGTGGGAAGGGCACAAATATTACACCTTC.

This chain uses TRBV4-3 with TRBJ1-3; the D gene is possibly TRBD1 (5 bases). Trimming took 3 bases from V and 3 from J, leaving 12 bases between them. CDR3 length: 15 residues. CDR1 is LGHNA and CDR2 is YSLEER in the germline V gene. Here the CDR3 DNA reads TGCGCCAGCAGCCAGCAGGGAACCGGTGGAAACACCATATATTTT. This translates into CASSQQGTGGNTIYF.

The chain uses TRBV4-1 and TRBJ1-2; TRBD1 might be the D (6 bases). CDR1 is MGHRA, CDR2 YSYEKL, per germline. The CDR3 covers 15 residues. The germline V and J ends were trimmed by 0 bases and 5 bases, with 13 bases remaining between them. CDR3 in amino acids: CASSQDRTVFYGYTF. Written as DNA, the CDR3 is TGCGCCAGCAGCCAAGATCGGACAGTTTTTTATGGCTACACCTTC.